This TCR beta chain comes out of a study of PD-L1 blockade in urothelial cancer. The wider study: Treatment start was followed by blood analysis at 3 weeks (second dose) and again at 6 weeks. A median around 140,000 T cells were found in blood samples. General study points: Below-median TCR clonality that was measured in pretreatment blood predicted better survival.

Patients yielded 1 to 8 samples each, pretreatment and on-treatment. This clone was detected only a few times. The antigen remains unidentified. The CDR3 totals 15 residues. V was shortened by 2 bases and J by 2 bases, with 13 bases between the two germline ends. Per the germline V gene, CDR1 is MDHEN and CDR2 is SYDVKM. TCRdb's table, derived via immunoSEQ multiplex PCR, lists solely in-frame clones and lacks some. The sample holds about 55,000 clones, about 72% seen once. The sample here was PBMCs, taken around atezolizumab (anti-PD-L1) treatment. This receptor was identified in a man between 70 and 80 years old with urothelial cancer. The genes are TRBV28 and TRBJ2-7, with a weak D call TRBD1 (6 bases). The CDR3 coding sequence is TGTGCCAGCAGTTTAGCGCAGGGGAATACCTACGAGCAGTACTTC. Protein: CASSLAQGNTYEQYF. Combining the CDR3 with reference TRBV28 and TRBJ2-7 gives the whole variable domain DVKVTQSSRYLVKRTGEKVFLECVQDMDHENMFWYRQDPGLGLRLIYFSYDVKMKEKGDIPEGYSVSREKKERFSLILESASTNQTSMYLCASSLAQGNTYEQYFGPGTRLTVT.